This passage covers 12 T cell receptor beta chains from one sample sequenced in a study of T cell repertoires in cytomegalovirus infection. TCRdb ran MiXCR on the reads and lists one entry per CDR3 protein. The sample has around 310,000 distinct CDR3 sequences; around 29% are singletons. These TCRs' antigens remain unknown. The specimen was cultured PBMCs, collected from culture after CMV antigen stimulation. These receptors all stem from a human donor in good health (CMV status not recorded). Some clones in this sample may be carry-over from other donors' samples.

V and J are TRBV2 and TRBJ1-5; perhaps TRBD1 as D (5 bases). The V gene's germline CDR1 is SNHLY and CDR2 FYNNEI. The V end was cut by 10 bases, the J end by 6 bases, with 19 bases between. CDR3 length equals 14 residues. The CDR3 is CATGAWEGRQPQHF. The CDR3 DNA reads TGTGCCACCGGGGCCTGGGAAGGGCGTCAGCCCCAGCATTTT.

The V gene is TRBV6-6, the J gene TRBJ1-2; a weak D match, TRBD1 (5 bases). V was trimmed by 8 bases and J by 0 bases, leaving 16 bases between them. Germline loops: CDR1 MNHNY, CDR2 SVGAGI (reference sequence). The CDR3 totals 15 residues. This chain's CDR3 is CASQTDKQTNYGYTF. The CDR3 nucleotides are TGTGCCAGCCAGACGGACAAGCAGACTAACTATGGCTACACCTTC.

CDR3 bases: TGTGCCAGTAGTATTGTCCTACCCGGGGGTCAGCCCCAGCATTTT. It encodes CASSIVLPGGQPQHF. The chain combines TRBV19 with TRBJ1-5; the D gene is possibly TRBD1 (5 bases). V lost 3 bases to trimming and J lost 6 bases, with 15 bases between them. The germline V gene has CDR1 LNHDA and CDR2 SQIVND (reference sequence). This CDR3 comprises 15 residues.

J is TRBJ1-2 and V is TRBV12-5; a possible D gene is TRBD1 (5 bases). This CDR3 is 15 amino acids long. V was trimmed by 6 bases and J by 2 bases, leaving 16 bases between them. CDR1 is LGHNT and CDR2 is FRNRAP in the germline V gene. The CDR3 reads CASGPSGPSNYGYTF. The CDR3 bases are TGTGCTAGTGGGCCCTCGGGGCCTTCCAACTATGGCTACACCTTC.

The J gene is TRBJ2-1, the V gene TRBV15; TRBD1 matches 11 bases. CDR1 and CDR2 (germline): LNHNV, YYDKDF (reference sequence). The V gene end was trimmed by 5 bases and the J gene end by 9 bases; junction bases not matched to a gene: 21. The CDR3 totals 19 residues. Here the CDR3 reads CATSGAGTGGTLIGFEQFF. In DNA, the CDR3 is TGTGCCACCAGCGGCGCCGGGACAGGGGGGACCTTAATAGGATTTGAGCAGTTCTTC. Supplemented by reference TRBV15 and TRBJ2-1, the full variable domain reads DAMVIQNPRYQVTQFGKPVTLSCSQTLNHNVMYWYQQKSSQAPKLLFHYYDKDFNNEADTPDNFQSRRPNTSFCFLDIRSPGLGDTAMYLCATSGAGTGGTLIGFEQFFGPGTRLTVL.

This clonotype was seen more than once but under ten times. The chain's CDR3 is CATSVYPNTEAFF. For the CDR3, the DNA is TGTGCCACCAGCGTCTATCCGAACACTGAAGCTTTCTTT. The chain recombines TRBV15 with TRBJ1-1, with D hard to call. Per the germline V gene, CDR1 is LNHNV and CDR2 is YYDKDF (reference sequence). Between the trimmed V and J ends, which lost 5 bases and 1 base, there was a span of 8 bases. The CDR3 is 13 amino acids.

The CDR3 loop is CASSSPGSAGGRNEQFF. In DNA, the CDR3 is TGTGCCAGCAGTTCCCCAGGTTCAGCGGGAGGGAGGAATGAGCAGTTCTTC. The rearrangement joins TRBV28 to TRBJ2-1; 10 positions match TRBD2. V lost 4 bases to trimming and J lost 7 bases; unmatched junction nucleotides: 13. The germline V gene encodes CDR1 MDHEN and CDR2 SYDVKM. CDR3 size: 17 residues.

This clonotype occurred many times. As DNA, the CDR3 is TGTGCCAGCAGCTTATTGGAGAACACTGAAGCTTTCTTT. Encoded protein: CASSLLENTEAFF. This chain joins TRBV7-9 and TRBJ1-1; D is unclear. Germline values: CDR1 SEHNR, CDR2 FQNEAQ (reference sequence). The CDR3 is 13 residues long. V dropped 2 bases and J dropped 1 base, with 5 bases sitting between them.

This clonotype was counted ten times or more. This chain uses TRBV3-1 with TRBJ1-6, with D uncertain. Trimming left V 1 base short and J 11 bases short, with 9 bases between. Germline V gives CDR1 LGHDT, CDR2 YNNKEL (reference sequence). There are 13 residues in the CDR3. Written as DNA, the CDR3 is TGTGCCAGCAGCCAAGGACAAAAGCCACCCCTCCACTTT. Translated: CASSQGQKPPLHF.

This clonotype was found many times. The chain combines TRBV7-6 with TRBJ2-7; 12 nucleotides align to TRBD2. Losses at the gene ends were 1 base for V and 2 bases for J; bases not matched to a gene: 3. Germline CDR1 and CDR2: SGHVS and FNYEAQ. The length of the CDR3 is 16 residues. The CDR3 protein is CASSLGTSGDAYEQYF. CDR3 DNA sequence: TGTGCCAGCAGCTTAGGGACTAGCGGGGACGCCTACGAGCAGTACTTC.

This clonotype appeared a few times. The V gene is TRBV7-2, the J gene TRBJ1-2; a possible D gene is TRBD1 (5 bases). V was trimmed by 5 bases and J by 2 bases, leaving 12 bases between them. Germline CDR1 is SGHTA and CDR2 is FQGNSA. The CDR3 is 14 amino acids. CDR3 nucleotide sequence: TGTGCCAGCAGCCCCCTGGCAGGGAACTATGGCTACACCTTC. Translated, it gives CASSPLAGNYGYTF.

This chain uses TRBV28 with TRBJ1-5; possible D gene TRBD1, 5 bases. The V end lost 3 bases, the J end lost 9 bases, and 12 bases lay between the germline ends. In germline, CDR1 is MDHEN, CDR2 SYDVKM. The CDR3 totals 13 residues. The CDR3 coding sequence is TGTGCCAGCAGTTTCTACAGGAGGCCGCCCCAGCATTTT. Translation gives CASSFYRRPPQHF.